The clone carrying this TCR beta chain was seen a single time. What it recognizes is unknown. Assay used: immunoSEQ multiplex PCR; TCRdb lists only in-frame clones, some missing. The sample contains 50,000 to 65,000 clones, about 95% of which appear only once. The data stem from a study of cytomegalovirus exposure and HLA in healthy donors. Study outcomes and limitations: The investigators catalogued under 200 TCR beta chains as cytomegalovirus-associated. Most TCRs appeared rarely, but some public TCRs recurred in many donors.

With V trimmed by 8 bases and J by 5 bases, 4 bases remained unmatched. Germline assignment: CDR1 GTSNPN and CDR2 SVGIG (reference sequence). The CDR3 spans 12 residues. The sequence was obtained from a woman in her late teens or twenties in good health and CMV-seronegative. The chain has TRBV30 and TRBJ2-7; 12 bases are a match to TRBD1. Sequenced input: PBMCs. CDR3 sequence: CARGQGAHEQYF. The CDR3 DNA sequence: TGTGCCCGGGGACAGGGGGCCCACGAGCAGTACTTC.